The T cell receptor (beta chain) described here comes from a study of T cell repertoires in cytomegalovirus infection. Each CDR3 protein gets one entry after TCRdb re-called the reads with MiXCR. In the table there are 100,000 to 150,000 distinct CDR3 sequences, 25% to 35% of which are singletons. This clonotype was counted between two and nine times. Its antigen is still unknown. V was pared by 2 bases and J by 0 bases, with 20 bases between. The CDR3 covers 19 residues. This TCR was recovered from a human donor in good health (CMV status not recorded). Some clones in this sample may be carry-over from other donors' samples. The chain uses TRBV23-1 and TRBJ1-3, with D uncertain. TRBV23-1 has ORF status, its function being uncertain. The sample was CD8+ T cells from cultured PBMCs, taken from culture after CMV antigen stimulation. CDR3 nucleotides: TGCGCCAGCAGTCAAACCCGCCAGTTCGACCGAAACTCTGGAAACACCATATATTTT. Its translation is CASSQTRQFDRNSGNTIYF.